The 13 T cell receptor beta chains below come from one sample, sequenced in a study of blood T cell repertoires in COVID-19. Profiled with immunoSEQ multiplex PCR; TCRdb holds only in-frame clones, not every one. Of around 130,000 clones listed, around 78% are singletons. Sequencing input: peripheral blood. These receptors were taken from a human donor in a cohort sampled during active COVID-19.

This chain joins TRBV5-6 and TRBJ1-2, with TRBD1 matching 10 bases. Germline CDR1 is SGHDT and CDR2 is YYEEEE. The CDR3 is 14 amino acids. The J segment lost 8 bases and the V segment lost 4 bases, leaving 8 bases of the junction unmatched. The CDR3 here is CASSRPGQGRGYTF. The DNA of the CDR3 is TGTGCCAGCAGCCGACCGGGACAGGGGAGAGGCTACACCTTC.

The CDR3 nucleotides read TGCGCCAGCAGTAACCCCGGACAGGCTAATTCACCCCTCCACTTT. Its protein is CASSNPGQANSPLHF. The chain couples TRBV5-1 to TRBJ1-6; 7 bases line up with TRBD1. V shed 5 bases, J shed 6 bases, and the junction held 8 bases outside the gene matches. The CDR3 has 15 amino acids. Germline CDR1 is SGHRS and CDR2 is YFSETQ.

This chain joins TRBV5-6 and TRBJ1-1; TRBD1 might be the D (6 bases). This CDR3 comprises 16 residues. The germline V gene has CDR1 SGHDT and CDR2 YYEEEE. V was pared by 4 bases and J by 1 base, with 17 bases between. CDR3 residues: CASSPQGITKNTEAFF. DNA for the CDR3: TGTGCCAGCAGCCCGCAGGGGATCACCAAGAACACTGAAGCTTTCTTT. The whole variable domain, remainder taken from reference TRBV5-6 and TRBJ1-1, is DAGVTQSPTHLIKTRGQQVTLRCSPKSGHDTVSWYQQALGQGPQFIFQYYEEEERQRGNFPDRFSGHQFPNYSSELNVNALLLGDSALYLCASSPQGITKNTEAFFGQGTRLTVV.

The V and J genes are TRBV28 and TRBJ2-7; TRBD1 is a possible D gene (6 bases). The CDR3 sequence is 13 residues long. V shed 8 bases and J shed 6 bases, with 17 bases lying between them. CDR1 is MDHEN and CDR2 is SYDVKM in the germline V gene. CDR3 sequence: CASLGLMDSEQYF. CDR3 bases: TGTGCCAGCCTCGGCCTTATGGACAGCGAGCAGTACTTC.

The V gene is TRBV9, the J gene TRBJ2-3, with 8 bases fitting TRBD2. Germline V gives CDR1 SGDLS, CDR2 YYNGEE. Trimming at V came to 3 bases and at J to 0 bases, leaving 15 bases not matched to a gene. This CDR3 comprises 19 residues. In nucleotides, the CDR3 is TGTGCCAGCAGCGCCACGGGACTAGGTTATGCCTCCAGCACAGATACGCAGTATTTT. It encodes CASSATGLGYASSTDTQYF.

V is TRBV3-1 (or the pseudogene TRBV3-2) and J is TRBJ1-1, with a weak D call TRBD1 (6 bases). Germline-derived CDR1 and CDR2 are LGHDT and YNNKEL (reference sequence). V was pared by 2 bases and J by 11 bases, with 18 bases between. The CDR3 is 14 residues long. The DNA for the CDR3 is TGTGCCAGCAGCCAACGCCGGGACACTGGATGGGCTTTCTTT. Translating gives CASSQRRDTGWAFF.

This clone has only a few counts. V usage is TRBV6-4 and J usage is TRBJ1-1, with 7 bases fitting TRBD1. The V and J ends lost 6 bases and 5 bases, in that order; junction bases with no gene match: 6. The CDR3 contains 13 residues. In germline, CDR1 is MRHNA, CDR2 SNTAGT. The CDR3 spells CASSSTGRTEAFF. The CDR3 DNA follows: TGTGCCAGCAGCTCGACAGGGCGGACTGAAGCTTTCTTT.

This chain connects TRBV19 to TRBJ1-1; D may be TRBD1 (5 bases). Germline V lookup: CDR1 LNHDA, CDR2 SQIVND (reference sequence). The ends were cut back, 2 bases at V and 3 bases at J, with 13 bases in the middle. The CDR3 runs to 15 residues. The CDR3 here is CASSISGGFDTEAFF. The CDR3 DNA reads as TGTGCCAGTAGTATATCCGGGGGGTTTGACACTGAAGCTTTCTTT.

V usage is TRBV4-2 and J usage is TRBJ1-2; TRBD1 agrees at 9 bases. J lost 0 bases, V lost 1 base, and 9 bases had no gene match. Germline CDR1 and CDR2: LGHNA and YNFKEQ. The CDR3 loop spans 18 amino acids. CDR3 coding DNA: TGTGCCAGCAGCCAAGTCTTACAGGGGGCCTATTCTAACTATGGCTACACCTTC. Encoded protein: CASSQVLQGAYSNYGYTF.

V is TRBV5-4 and J is TRBJ2-7, with D maybe TRBD1 (6 bases). This CDR3 spans 13 amino acids. Trimming pared 4 bases from V and 5 bases from J, leaving 13 bases between. CDR1 is SGHNT, CDR2 YYREEE, per germline (reference sequence). The CDR3 spells CASSGDRSDEQYF. The CDR3 DNA reads as TGTGCCAGCAGCGGTGACAGGAGCGACGAGCAGTACTTC.

The genes are TRBV27 and TRBJ1-1; weak D call: TRBD1 (6 bases). The CDR3 length is 14 residues. CDR1 and CDR2 from the germline V gene are MNHEY and SMNVEV (reference sequence). Trimming pared 5 bases from V and 0 bases from J, leaving 10 bases between. CDR3 nucleotides: TGTGCCAGCAGTCCGGACAGAATGAACACTGAAGCTTTCTTT. It yields the protein CASSPDRMNTEAFF.

This clone occurred a few times. The sample has other DNA sequences that encode this CDR3 too. Written as DNA, the CDR3 is TGTGCCAGTAGTCCCGGACAGGGGGCGAGGGAGCAGTACTTC. Residues: CASSPGQGAREQYF. The V and J genes are TRBV19 and TRBJ2-7; TRBD1 aligns across 11 bases. CDR1 and CDR2 from the germline V gene are LNHDA and SQIVND (reference sequence). Trimming removed 5 bases from V and 7 bases from J; junction bases left unmatched: 7. This CDR3 contains 14 residues.

The rearrangement links TRBV7-9 to TRBJ1-1; 7 positions match TRBD1. Germline values: CDR1 SEHNR, CDR2 FQNEAQ (reference sequence). V lost 5 bases to trimming and J lost 3 bases; unmatched junction nucleotides: 3. The CDR3 covers 13 residues. The CDR3 loop is CASSMGQHTEAFF. Written as DNA, the CDR3 is TGTGCCAGCAGCATGGGACAGCACACTGAAGCTTTCTTT.